This T cell receptor (beta chain) was profiled in a study of human T cells and chemical hapten exposure. The study's findings and limits: Counts of TCRs above 1 in 1000 frequency stayed unchanged with DPC sensitization. Having alopecia, donors may respond immunologically unlike healthy people.

The CDR3 covers 14 residues. Deletions cut 1 base from V and 3 bases from J, with 12 bases between. Germline values: CDR1 DFQATT, CDR2 SNEGSKA (reference sequence). Time point of the sample: patch test 1, 2 weeks after DPC sensitization. Treatment denoted: therapeutic diphenylcyclopropenone sensitization with weekly scalp DPC. Researchers sampled blood before each patch test went on. Worth noting for this clonotype: Its antigen is currently unknown.

Each CDR3 protein is one row after TCRdb ran MiXCR on the RACE reads. The sample shows 50,000 or so distinct CDR3 sequences, roughly 9.5% of them seen only once. The chain carries TRBV20-1 and TRBJ1-1; D not certain. The sample in question was whole blood, obtained in connection with sensitization to the hapten diphenylcyclopropenone (DPC). The receptor was isolated from a woman aged 45-59 years with alopecia areata. Some clones in this sample may be carry-over from other donors' samples. The CDR3 DNA follows: TGCAGTGCTAGAGGAGGAGCGGCAGACACTGAAGCTTTCTTT. Protein: CSARGGAADTEAFF.